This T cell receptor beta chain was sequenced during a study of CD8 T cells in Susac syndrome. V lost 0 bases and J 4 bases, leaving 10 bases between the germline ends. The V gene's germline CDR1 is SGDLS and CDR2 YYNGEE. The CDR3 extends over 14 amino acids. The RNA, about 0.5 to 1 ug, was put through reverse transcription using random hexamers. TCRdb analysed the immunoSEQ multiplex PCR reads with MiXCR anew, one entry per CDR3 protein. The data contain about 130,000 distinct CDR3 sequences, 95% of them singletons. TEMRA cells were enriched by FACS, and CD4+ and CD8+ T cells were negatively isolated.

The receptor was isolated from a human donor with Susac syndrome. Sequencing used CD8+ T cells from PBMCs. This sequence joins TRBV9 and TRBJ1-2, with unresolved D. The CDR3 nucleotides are TGTGCCAGCAGCGTAGATGGGTCTTCCTATGGCTACACCTTC. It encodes CASSVDGSSYGYTF.